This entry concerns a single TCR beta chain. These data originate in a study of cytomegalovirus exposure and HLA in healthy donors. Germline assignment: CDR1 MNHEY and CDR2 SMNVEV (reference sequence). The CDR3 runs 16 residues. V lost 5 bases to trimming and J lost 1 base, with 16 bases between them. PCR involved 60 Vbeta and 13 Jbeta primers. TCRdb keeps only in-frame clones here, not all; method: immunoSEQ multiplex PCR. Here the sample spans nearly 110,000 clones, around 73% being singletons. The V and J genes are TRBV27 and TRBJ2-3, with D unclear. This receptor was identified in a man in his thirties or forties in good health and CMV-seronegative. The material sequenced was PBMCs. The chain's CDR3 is CASSVVVSSGTDTQYF. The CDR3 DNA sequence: TGTGCCAGCAGTGTCGTAGTATCCAGCGGCACAGATACGCAGTATTTT.